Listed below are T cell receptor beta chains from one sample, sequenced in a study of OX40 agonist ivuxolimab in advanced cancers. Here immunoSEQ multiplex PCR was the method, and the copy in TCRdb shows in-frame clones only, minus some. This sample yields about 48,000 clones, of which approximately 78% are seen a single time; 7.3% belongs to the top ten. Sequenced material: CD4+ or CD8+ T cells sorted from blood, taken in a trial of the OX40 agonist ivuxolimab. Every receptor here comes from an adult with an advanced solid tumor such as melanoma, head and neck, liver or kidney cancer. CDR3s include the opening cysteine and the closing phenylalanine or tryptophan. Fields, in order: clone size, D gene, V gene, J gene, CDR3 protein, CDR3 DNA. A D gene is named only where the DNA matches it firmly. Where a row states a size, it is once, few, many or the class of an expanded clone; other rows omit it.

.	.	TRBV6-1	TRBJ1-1	CASSDFGDTEAFF	TGTGCCAGCAGTGACTTCGGGGACACTGAAGCTTTCTTT
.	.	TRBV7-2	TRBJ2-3	CASSFGGTDTQYF	TGTGCCAGCAGCTTTGGGGGAACAGATACGCAGTATTTT
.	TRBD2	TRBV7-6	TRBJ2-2	CASSRGLAGGLANTGELFF	TGTGCCAGCAGCCGTGGACTAGCGGGAGGGCTGGCGAACACCGGGGAGCTGTTTTTT
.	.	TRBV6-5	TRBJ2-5	CASSYRQGRETQYF	TGTGCCAGCAGTTACCGGCAGGGTCGGGAGACCCAGTACTTC
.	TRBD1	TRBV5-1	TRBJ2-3	CASRNGQGEDTQYF	TGCGCCAGCAGGAATGGACAGGGGGAAGATACGCAGTATTTT
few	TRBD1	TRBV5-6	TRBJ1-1	CASSFAATGGYTEAFF	TGTGCCAGCAGCTTCGCTGCGACAGGGGGATACACTGAAGCTTTCTTT
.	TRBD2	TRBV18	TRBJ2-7	CASSLTSGSYEQYF	TGTGCCAGCTCACTGACTAGCGGCTCCTACGAGCAGTACTTC
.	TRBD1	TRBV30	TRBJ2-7	CACPGTGSYEQYF	TGTGCCTGCCCCGGGACAGGGTCCTACGAGCAGTACTTC
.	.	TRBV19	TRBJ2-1	CASSPMGRADNEQFF	TGTGCCAGTAGCCCCATGGGTAGGGCGGACAATGAGCAGTTCTTC
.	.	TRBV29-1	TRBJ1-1	CSVEDRGLGATLNTEAFF	TGCAGCGTTGAAGATCGGGGGCTCGGGGCTACCTTGAACACTGAAGCTTTCTTT
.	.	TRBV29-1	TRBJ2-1	CSVERGSNEQFF	TGCAGCGTTGAACGGGGTAGCAATGAGCAGTTCTTC
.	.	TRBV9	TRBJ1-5	CASSVQVNQPQHF	TGTGCCAGCAGCGTACAGGTAAATCAGCCCCAGCATTTT
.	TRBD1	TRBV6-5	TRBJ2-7	CASRPTGGSYEQYF	TGTGCCAGCAGACCGACAGGGGGGTCCTACGAGCAGTACTTC
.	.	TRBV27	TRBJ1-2	CASSPLGNYGYTF	TGTGCCAGCAGTCCTCTAGGAAACTATGGCTACACCTTC
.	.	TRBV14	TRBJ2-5	CASSQQGGTETQYF	TGTGCCAGCAGCCAGCAGGGTGGGACAGAGACCCAGTACTTC
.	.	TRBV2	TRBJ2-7	CASTPQDRFLGQYF	TGTGCCAGCACCCCACAGGACAGATTTTTAGGGCAGTACTTC
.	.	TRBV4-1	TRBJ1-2	CASSPGSDNYGYTF	TGCGCCAGCAGCCCCGGTTCAGACAACTATGGCTACACCTTC
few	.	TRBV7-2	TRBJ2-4	CASSFGPAANIQYF	TGTGCCAGCAGCTTCGGACCGGCCGCAAACATTCAGTACTTC
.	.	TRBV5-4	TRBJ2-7	CASSIGSYEQYF	TGTGCCAGCAGCATTGGAAGCTACGAGCAGTACTTC
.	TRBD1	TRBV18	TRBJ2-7	CASSPPTGIYEQYF	TGTGCCAGCTCACCACCGACAGGGATCTACGAGCAGTACTTC